This T cell receptor beta chain was identified during a study of CD8+ T cells in alopecia areata. Study-wide background: Treated patients swallowed 5 to 10 mg of oral tofacitinib twice daily. The study's findings and limits: Normal skin contains resident alphabeta T cells, and these are also sequenced in scalp samples.

Treatment described: oral pan-JAK inhibitor, 5-10 mg twice daily. Germline assignment: CDR1 LGHNA and CDR2 YSLEER. The CDR3 totals 16 residues. Losses at the gene ends were 1 base for V and 4 bases for J; bases not matched to a gene: 9. It was cDNA, reverse transcribed from extracted RNA, that served as the sequencing template. The protocol was immunoSEQ multiplex PCR, while the TCRdb copy is restricted to in-frame clones and leaves out a portion. Seen here are about 120,000 clones, 50% to 65% observed once, and the top ten hold about 3.4%. About this clone: Antigen specificity is unknown.

This TCR was sampled from a human donor with alopecia areata. The chain recombines TRBV4-3 with TRBJ2-7; TRBD2 aligns across 8 bases. This specimen was CD4+ T cells sorted from blood, taken at week 24, from a patient treated with tofacitinib. The DNA for the CDR3 is TGCGCCAGCAGCCAAGGGGTCTCGGGGGGGCAGTACGAGCAGTACTTC. This codes for CASSQGVSGGQYEQYF.